Sequencing of this T cell receptor beta chain was carried out in a study of blood T cell repertoires in COVID-19. Across the study: The cDNA or gDNA used as material had been derived from T cells, B-cell-depleted T cells, or PBMCs.

This CDR3 spans 16 amino acids. Trimming stripped 4 bases from V and 1 base from J, with 17 bases between. Germline V gene sequence: CDR1 SGHRS, CDR2 YFSETQ. This clone has just a few counts. The age range of participants was about 18 to 95 years, with residence in approximately 25 US areas. Sequencing was performed with immunoSEQ multiplex PCR; in TCRdb, only in-frame clones are kept and a portion is missing. The sample includes some 250,000 clones, around 89% of them seen just once. The receptor was isolated from a man aged 35 to 55 who had recovered from COVID-19. The gene calls are TRBV5-1 and TRBJ2-5; maybe TRBD2 (6 bases). The specimen was PBMCs or T cells enriched from blood (not recorded which). This chain's CDR3 is CASSVGLAYSQETQYF. CDR3 sequence (DNA): TGCGCCAGCAGCGTGGGCCTAGCGTACAGCCAAGAGACCCAGTACTTC.